This passage covers 28 T cell receptor beta chains from one sample sequenced in a study of beta chain features in type 1 diabetes. The whole isolated RNA underwent reverse transcription, so sequencing captured expressed TCRB transcripts. TCRdb's copy holds only in-frame clones and misses some; the assay was immunoSEQ multiplex PCR. The data show around 300,000 clones, around 15% seen once. Sequenced sample: central memory CD4+ T cells from blood. The receptors shown here come from a man younger than 40 in good health.

The V and J genes are TRBV7-2 and TRBJ1-2; D possibly corresponds to TRBD1 (5 bases). The CDR3 spans 14 residues. The germline V gene has CDR1 SGHTA and CDR2 FQGNSA. The V end was cut by 1 base, the J end by 7 bases, with 13 bases between. CDR3: CASSLEGSRGGYTF. The CDR3 bases are TGTGCCAGCAGCTTAGAAGGCAGTAGGGGTGGCTACACCTTC.

This clone was picked up a small number of times. The chain joins TRBV30 to TRBJ1-2; the D gene is possibly TRBD1 (5 bases). The CDR3 consists of 15 residues. CDR1 and CDR2 (germline): GTSNPN, SVGIG (reference sequence). The CDR3 sequence is CACNPQGWNNYGYTF. CDR3 DNA: TGTGCATGCAATCCTCAGGGCTGGAATAACTATGGCTACACCTTC.

This CDR3 reads CASTRTGSQETQYF. DNA of the CDR3: TGTGCCAGCACCCGGACAGGCTCCCAAGAGACCCAGTACTTC. V usage is TRBV7-2 and J usage is TRBJ2-5, with 7 bases matching TRBD1. V trimming: 7 bases; J trimming: 1 base; junction bases outside the gene matches: 6. CDR3 size: 14 residues. The V gene's germline CDR1 is SGHTA and CDR2 FQGNSA.

This clone was detected ten times or more. V and J are TRBV23-1 and TRBJ1-1; 7 positions agree with TRBD1. TRBV23-1 is an open reading frame whose function is uncertain. With 4 bases clipped from V and 0 bases from J, the junction kept 5 bases outside the gene matches. The CDR3 has 15 residues. The CDR3 region has the DNA TGCGCCAGCAGTCCCGGGACAGAGATGAACACTGAAGCTTTCTTT. It encodes CASSPGTEMNTEAFF.

The gene calls are TRBV6-5 and TRBJ2-7; 8 bases map to TRBD1. The CDR3 runs 14 residues. Germline loops: CDR1 MNHEY, CDR2 SVGAGI. The V and J ends lost 10 bases and 1 base, in that order; junction bases with no gene match: 9. The CDR3 coding sequence is TGTGCCACCCGGGGGAGGACAGGGTCCTACGAGCAGTACGTC. Translating it yields CATRGRTGSYEQYV.

The chain recombines TRBV6-1 with TRBJ2-7; 10 positions agree with TRBD2. This CDR3 comprises 17 residues. V trimming: 4 bases; J trimming: 7 bases; junction bases outside the gene matches: 16. Germline V gene data show CDR1 as MNHNS and CDR2 as SASEGT. CDR3 in DNA: TGTGCCAGCAGTGGACAGGGCTCCGCTAGCGGGAGTCGGGAGCAGTACGTC. Protein product: CASSGQGSASGSREQYV.

The chain uses TRBV11-3 and TRBJ2-3, with a possible D match to TRBD2 (5 bases). The CDR3 consists of 15 residues. V dropped 7 bases and J dropped 0 bases, with 14 bases sitting between them. CDR1 and CDR2 (germline): SGHNT, YENEEA. The CDR3 protein is CASNRGGFSTDTQYF. The CDR3 bases are TGTGCCAGCAACCGCGGCGGGTTTAGCACAGATACGCAGTATTTT.

The table lists this clone with a few counts. The chain links TRBV4-2 to TRBJ2-2; 15 bases line up with TRBD2. The CDR3 runs to 17 residues. Germline V gene data show CDR1 as LGHNA and CDR2 as YNFKEQ. V lost 1 base to trimming and J lost 5 bases; unmatched junction nucleotides: 2. The CDR3 spells CASSQGTSGRETGELFF. Here the CDR3 DNA reads TGTGCCAGCAGCCAAGGGACTAGCGGGAGGGAAACCGGGGAGCTGTTTTTT.

The sample holds one count of this clone. CDR3 coding DNA: TGTGCCAGCAGCTTAAGGGCAGGAACTTCCTACGAGCAGTACTTC. Encoded protein: CASSLRAGTSYEQYF. The chain carries TRBV7-6 and TRBJ2-7; D is undetermined. The CDR3 sequence is 15 residues long. CDR1 is SGHVS, CDR2 FNYEAQ, per germline. V was trimmed by 2 bases and J by 1 base, leaving 12 bases between them. Supplemented by reference TRBV7-6 and TRBJ2-7, the full variable domain reads GAGVSQSPRYKVTKRGQDVALRCDPISGHVSLYWYRQALGQGPEFLTYFNYEAQQDKSGLPNDRFSAERPEGSISTLTIQRTEQRDSAMYRCASSLRAGTSYEQYFGPGTRLTVT.

This clone showed up many times. The chain is built from TRBV5-1 and TRBJ2-7; 9 positions match TRBD2. V lost 0 bases, J lost 5 bases, and 6 bases stayed unmatched. The CDR3 is made up of 15 amino acids. The germline CDR1 and CDR2 sequences are SGHRS and YFSETQ. DNA for the CDR3: TGCGCCAGCAGCTTGGAGGGCGGGAGGGCCGACGAGCAGTACGTC. Its protein product is CASSLEGGRADEQYV.

This clone was counted only a few times. A much larger clone is a single base away; this may be a read error. The J gene is TRBJ1-1, the V gene TRBV11-2; no clear D gene. V lost 2 bases and J lost 2, with 0 bases in between. This CDR3 is built from 11 residues. Looked up from germline, CDR1 is SGHAT and CDR2 is FQNNGV. As DNA, the CDR3 is TGTGCCAGCAGCTTAAACACTGAAGCTTTCTTT. It encodes CASSLNTEAFF. The whole variable domain, filled in from reference TRBV11-2 and TRBJ1-1, reads EAGVAQSPRYKIIEKRQSVAFWCNPISGHATLYWYQQILGQGPKLLIQFQNNGVVDDSQLPKDRFSAERLKGVDSTLKIQPAKLEDSAVYLCASSLNTEAFFGQGTRLTVV.

The chain joins TRBV7-8 to TRBJ2-7, with a weak D call TRBD2 (7 bases). Per the germline V gene, CDR1 is SGHVS and CDR2 is FQNEAQ. The CDR3 spans 18 residues. V lost 3 bases, J lost 8 bases, and 29 bases lay in between. The chain's CDR3 is CASSLILRGGLSDRKQYF. In nucleotides, the CDR3 is TGTGCCAGCAGCTTGATATTAAGGGGGGGACTCTCGGATAGGAAGCAGTACTTC.

V gene TRBV6-1 combines with J gene TRBJ1-2; a weak D match, TRBD1 (6 bases). There are 14 residues in the CDR3. Trimming shortened V by 5 bases and J by 3 bases, and 13 bases separated the two germline ends. CDR1 is MNHNS, CDR2 SASEGT, per germline. The CDR3 region is CASSKDSSHYGYTF. Here the CDR3 DNA reads TGTGCCAGCAGTAAGGACAGCTCCCACTATGGCTACACCTTC.

The chain joins TRBV4-3 to TRBJ2-2, with 8 nucleotides matching TRBD1. In germline, CDR1 is LGHNA, CDR2 YSLEER. Trimming removed 4 bases from V and 4 bases from J; junction bases left unmatched: 5. This CDR3 spans 15 amino acids. In nucleotides, the CDR3 is TGCGCCAGCAGCCCGACAGGGGTGAGCACCGGGGAGCTGTTTTTT. This translates into CASSPTGVSTGELFF.

The sample holds a few counts of this clone. For the CDR3, the DNA is TGTGCCACCAGCAGAGAGATGAATAATTCACCCCTCCACTTT. Amino acids: CATSREMNNSPLHF. The chain is built from TRBV15 and TRBJ1-6; D remains ambiguous. The V end was cut by 0 bases, the J end by 5 bases, with 5 bases between. The germline CDR1 and CDR2 sequences are LNHNV and YYDKDF (reference sequence). The CDR3 extends over 14 amino acids.

V usage is TRBV13 and J usage is TRBJ2-2; TRBD1 might be the D (6 bases). The CDR3 loop spans 14 amino acids. Trimming took 5 bases from V and 3 from J, leaving 10 bases between them. The V gene's germline CDR1 is PRHDT and CDR2 FYEKMQ (reference sequence). Here the CDR3 DNA reads TGTGCCAGCAGCCAGGGGTTTGACACCGGGGAGCTGTTTTTT. Translating it yields CASSQGFDTGELFF.

The V call is TRBV11-3, the J call TRBJ2-3, with D possibly TRBD2 on 5 matching bases. V lost 5 bases and J 4 bases, leaving 10 bases between the germline ends. CDR1 and CDR2 from the germline V gene are SGHNT and YENEEA. This CDR3 region has 13 residues. The CDR3 sequence: CASSSRGPDTQYF. CDR3 sequence (DNA): TGTGCCAGCAGCAGTCGCGGGCCAGATACGCAGTATTTT.

This clone was counted only a few times. This sequence joins TRBV7-9 and TRBJ2-1; maybe TRBD1 (6 bases). CDR1 is SEHNR and CDR2 is FQNEAQ in the germline V gene (reference sequence). The ends were cut back, 4 bases at V and 0 bases at J, with 13 bases in the middle. The CDR3 runs 16 residues. In nucleotides, the CDR3 is TGTGCCAGCAGCTCGTACCCACAGGGCTCCTACAATGAGCAGTTCTTC. Amino acids: CASSSYPQGSYNEQFF.

DNA of the CDR3: TGTGCCACCTCGCTCCAGAACAGGGCGAACACCGGGGAGCTGTTTTTT. This sequence encodes CATSLQNRANTGELFF. The V gene is TRBV7-9, the J gene TRBJ2-2, with D possibly being TRBD1 (6 bases). The CDR3 is 16 residues long. The germline gives CDR1 SEHNR, CDR2 FQNEAQ (reference sequence). V dropped 10 bases and J dropped 0 bases, with 18 bases sitting between them.

This sequence joins TRBV6-1 and TRBJ2-7; TRBD2 matches 7 bases. The ends lost 6 bases at V and 7 bases at J; junction bases unmatched: 9. The germline CDR1 and CDR2 sequences are MNHNS and SASEGT. The CDR3 is 13 amino acids. The CDR3 DNA follows: TGTGCCAGCAGAGCGGGGCGGCCCGGAGAGCAGTACTTC. Amino acid sequence: CASRAGRPGEQYF.

At least ten counts were recorded for this clone. The gene calls are TRBV7-2 and TRBJ2-3, with D unresolved. V gave up 6 bases and J gave up 4 bases, with 14 bases separating them. Germline assignment: CDR1 SGHTA and CDR2 FQGNSA. This CDR3 contains 14 residues. CDR3 residues: CASRVSYSADTQYF. In DNA form, the CDR3 reads TGTGCCAGCAGGGTTAGTTATTCCGCAGATACGCAGTATTTT.

The V call is TRBV10-3, the J call TRBJ2-3; 8 positions agree with TRBD2. Germline V lookup: CDR1 ENHRY, CDR2 SYGVKD. With V trimmed by 10 bases and J by 5 bases, 8 bases remained unmatched. The CDR3 is 13 amino acids. CDR3 loop: CATSGLAKDTQYF. DNA of the CDR3: TGTGCCACCTCCGGACTAGCTAAAGATACGCAGTATTTT.

The table lists this clone with many counts. The genes are TRBV7-9 and TRBJ2-1; D might be TRBD1 or TRBD2, each matching 5 bases. Germline CDR1 and CDR2: SEHNR and FQNEAQ (reference sequence). The CDR3 contains 12 residues. V gave up 4 bases and J gave up 12 bases, with 13 bases separating them. CDR3 protein: CASSSSRGAQFF. For the CDR3, the DNA is TGTGCCAGCAGCTCCTCAAGGGGAGCGCAGTTCTTC.

This clone was seen at least ten times. The genes are TRBV7-8 and TRBJ2-3; D may be TRBD1 (5 bases). The V gene's germline CDR1 is SGHVS and CDR2 FQNEAQ. The CDR3 has 14 residues. Deletions cut 5 bases from V and 1 base from J, with 10 bases between. The CDR3 loop is CASSPGLGTDTQYF. The CDR3 DNA sequence: TGTGCCAGCAGCCCAGGGTTGGGCACAGATACGCAGTATTTT. Filled out from reference TRBV7-8 and TRBJ2-3, the complete variable domain reads GAGVSQSPRYKVAKRGQDVALRCDPISGHVSLFWYQQALGQGPEFLTYFQNEAQLDKSGLPSDRFFAERPEGSVSTLKIQRTQQEDSAVYLCASSPGLGTDTQYFGPGTRLTVL.

This clone showed up just a few times. The DNA for the CDR3 is TGTGCCAGCAGCGCAGGACAGGGTGGTGAAAAACTGTTTTTT. This encodes CASSAGQGGEKLFF. V is TRBV5-6 and J is TRBJ1-4; 8 bases match TRBD1. Per the germline V gene, CDR1 is SGHDT and CDR2 is YYEEEE. Losses at the gene ends were 4 bases for V and 7 bases for J; bases not matched to a gene: 6. The CDR3 contains 14 residues.

In its sample, this clone was seen a few times. The rearrangement uses TRBV7-2 and TRBJ1-2, with 7 bases lining up with TRBD1. Germline CDR1 reads SGHTA; CDR2 reads FQGNSA. The length of the CDR3 is 16 residues. V trimming: 5 bases; J trimming: 8 bases; junction bases outside the gene matches: 17. This CDR3 is CASSPRQGPPSRGYTF. The DNA for the CDR3 is TGTGCCAGCAGCCCCCGACAGGGACCTCCGAGCCGAGGCTACACCTTC.

The CDR3 region has the DNA TGTGCCATCAGTGGGGACAGGCGGTATGGCTACACCTTC. This translates into CAISGDRRYGYTF. This chain joins TRBV10-3 and TRBJ1-2; 8 bases fit TRBD1. Germline V gives CDR1 ENHRY, CDR2 SYGVKD. V lost 4 bases, J lost 5 bases, and 3 bases stayed unmatched. The length of the CDR3 is 13 residues.

This clone was observed a few times. The chain combines TRBV19 with TRBJ1-2, with no clear D. The germline CDR1 and CDR2 sequences are LNHDA and SQIVND (reference sequence). V gave up 4 bases and J gave up 5 bases, with 14 bases separating them. The CDR3 is 14 residues long. The CDR3 region has the DNA TGTGCCAGTAGTAAGGCGGTCCCCCCTTATGGCTACACCTTC. It is translated as CASSKAVPPYGYTF. Drawing the rest from reference TRBV19 and TRBJ1-2, the complete variable domain is DGGITQSPKYLFRKEGQNVTLSCEQNLNHDAMYWYRQDPGQGLRLIYYSQIVNDFQKGDIAEGYSVSREKKESFPLTVTSAQKNPTAFYLCASSKAVPPYGYTFGSGTRLTVV.